This entry concerns a single T cell receptor beta chain. This clone showed up just once. Its binding antigen is unknown. Base qualities are not at hand, and no much larger clone is one base apart. Frozen genomic DNA underwent high-throughput TCRbeta CDR3 sequencing by immunoSEQ, including PCR amplification, mapping, bias correction and internal controls. The authors processed their data as follows. Productive rearrangements were retained, and unique TCRbeta sequences were defined by the CDR3 nucleotide sequence together with the V and J gene. Donor-reactive sequences required at least 5-fold expansion in CFSE-low cells versus unstimulated pre-transplant cells and at least 0.01% frequency. Minimum frequency thresholds were set for each subject on the basis of the unstimulated sample with the lowest template count, so that a detection power of at least 90% was ensured. Jensen-Shannon divergence between the top 1000 TCRbeta sequences post- versus pre-transplant served as the measure of repertoire turnover. Changes in detection of donor-reactive sequences were assessed with two-sided Fisher's exact tests. This immuneACCESS table, as held by TCRdb, lists in-frame sequences with V and J called but not all clones. Of the missing ones, under half trace to an unresolved V gene in checked studies; the others have no known cause. V and J calls and clone size come straight from that table; D and trimming were deduced from the DNA. This sample holds roughly 120,000 clones; 90% were observed only once. 0.65% to 0.95% of the sample rests with the top ten.

Thawed unstimulated PBMCs were stained for CD3, CD4 and CD8 and FACS-sorted into CD3+CD4+ and CD3+CD8+ populations. Randomization to immunosuppression withdrawal applied to every one of the 8 studied subjects. The Qiagen DNeasy Blood and Tissue Kit was used for genomic DNA isolation. The sample is drawn from a study of T cell clones after liver transplantation (dated by TCRdb to the late 2010s). As for the study more broadly: The samples were obtained from ITN030ST, a randomized trial that attempted immunosuppression withdrawal within 2 years after liver transplantation. Blood samples were collected pre-transplant, pre-randomization before withdrawal, and post-randomization after either full withdrawal or failed withdrawal. The subjects received no induction therapy and were kept on standard immunosuppression until randomization at 12-24 months post-transplant. Donor-reactive T cell clones were identified by TCRbeta sequencing after a pre-transplant mixed lymphocyte reaction and then tracked in post-transplant blood. Of the 8 liver transplant recipients making up the studied cohort, 3 were classified as tolerant and 5 as non-tolerant. Tolerance was defined as complete withdrawal of immunosuppression for at least one year without a rise in liver enzymes beyond twice the upper limit of normal. Three of the eight recipients were HCV-positive; the others were transplanted for non-autoimmune, non-viral indications. Third party-reactive TCRbeta sequences from pre-transplant MLRs were also identified as an antigen-independent comparator for donor-reactive sequences.

The CDR3 measures 17 amino acids from cysteine to phenylalanine. Left in the record is the CDR3 DNA by itself, 51 bases read in frame from the first base. Taken from the germline V gene, the CDR1 and CDR2 loops are SGHAT and FQNNGV. Ends trimmed: V by 1 base, J by 1 base; bases unmatched to a gene: 5. What the authors observed across the whole study: Without allograft tissue specimens, donor-reactive T cells may have migrated into the graft rather than being deleted. When repertoire turnover was accounted for, significantly reduced detection of donor-reactive sequences was found in 7 of 8 subjects for CD4 and in 8 of 8 subjects for CD8. Low numbers of available donor cells limited the measurable donor-reactive repertoire in two subjects. In most of the 8 subjects, circulating donor-reactive CD4 TCRbeta sequences decreased significantly after transplant, regardless of tolerance or HCV status. Conclusions were preliminary, limited by small, heterogeneous patient numbers and non-standardized post-transplant time points. The decline in donor-reactive sequences exceeded the decline in third party-reactive sequences, suggesting partial antigen-specific deletion that was unrelated to withdrawal success.

The clonotype originates from a human patient who received a liver transplant. The graft donor may be the source of some T cells after a transplant. This receptor chain uses TRBV11-2 and TRBJ2-7, and 12 junction bases match TRBD2. The sample was CD4+ T cells from blood, taken 12 months after liver transplant. The CDR3 reads as follows: CASSLGVTSGSSYEQYF. The DNA sequence reads TGTGCCAGCAGCTTAGGGGTGACTAGCGGGAGTTCCTACGAGCAGTACTTC.